Listed below are T cell receptor beta chains from one sample, sequenced in a study of blood T cell repertoires in COVID-19. Sequenced by immunoSEQ multiplex PCR; TCRdb stores in-frame clones only, minus some. Here the sample spans fewer than 150,000 clones, 85% to 90% being singletons. The sample comprised peripheral blood. The source of these receptors is a human donor in a cohort sampled during active COVID-19. Each CDR3 is given with its conserved first and last residue. Each record gives: CDR3 protein, CDR3 DNA, clone size, V gene, D gene, J gene. A D gene is named only where the DNA matches it firmly. The size entry is marked missing in some rows and otherwise reads once, few, many or a size class.

CDR3: CASSHQPPGLVLETQYF
DNA: TGTGCTAGCAGCCACCAACCCCCGGGACTAGTCTTGGAGACCCAGTACTTC
size: NA
V: TRBV7-7
D: TRBD2
J: TRBJ2-5

CDR3: CASSLLFGESDTQYF
DNA: TGCGCCAGCAGCCTACTCTTTGGAGAATCAGATACGCAGTATTTT
size: NA
V: TRBV5-1
D: NA
J: TRBJ2-3

CDR3: CASSPNMRDRLNSPLHF
DNA: TGTGCCAGCTCACCAAATATGAGGGACAGACTCAATTCACCCCTCCACTTT
size: NA
V: TRBV18
D: TRBD1
J: TRBJ1-6

CDR3: CASSMPRTGSGDNEQFF
DNA: TGTGCCAGTAGCATGCCCCGGACAGGTTCAGGAGACAATGAGCAGTTCTTC
size: few
V: TRBV19
D: TRBD1
J: TRBJ2-1

CDR3: CASSFGGRSNEKLFF
DNA: TGTGCCAGCAGTTTCGGCGGGAGAAGCAATGAAAAACTGTTTTTT
size: NA
V: TRBV28
D: NA
J: TRBJ1-4

CDR3: CASNDQPGQVAGANVLTF
DNA: TGTGCCAGCAATGATCAGCCGGGACAGGTAGCTGGGGCCAACGTCCTGACTTTC
size: few
V: TRBV6-1
D: TRBD1
J: TRBJ2-6

CDR3: CASSLAGLAGGPRETQYF
DNA: TGTGCCAGCAGCTTGGCAGGACTAGCGGGGGGGCCTCGAGAGACCCAGTACTTC
size: NA
V: TRBV5-4
D: TRBD2
J: TRBJ2-5

CDR3: CASRPRGDAGELFF
DNA: TGTGCCAGCAGACCACGGGGGGACGCCGGGGAGCTGTTTTTT
size: NA
V: TRBV28
D: TRBD2
J: TRBJ2-2

CDR3: CASRFGGAGELFF
DNA: TGTGCCAGCAGGTTCGGCGGGGCCGGGGAGCTGTTTTTT
size: NA
V: TRBV7-3
D: NA
J: TRBJ2-2

CDR3: CASIPGGRNYEQYF
DNA: TGTGCCAGCATTCCGGGGGGGAGAAACTACGAGCAGTACTTC
size: NA
V: TRBV6-5
D: TRBD2
J: TRBJ2-7

CDR3: CASRRSGGRSEKLFF
DNA: TGTGCCAGCAGGCGCTCAGGGGGCCGGAGTGAAAAACTGTTTTTT
size: NA
V: TRBV7-8
D: TRBD1
J: TRBJ1-4

CDR3: CASSPGLAGVGDEQFF
DNA: TGTGCCAGCAGCCCGGGACTAGCAGGGGTGGGGGATGAGCAGTTCTTC
size: few
V: TRBV7-3
D: TRBD2
J: TRBJ2-1

CDR3: CASSSHSGGELFF
DNA: TGTGCCAGCAGTTCCCATTCGGGCGGGGAGCTGTTTTTT
size: NA
V: TRBV6-5
D: NA
J: TRBJ2-2

CDR3: CASSFRGQNNSPLHF
DNA: TGCGCCAGCAGCTTTCGGGGACAAAATAATTCACCCCTCCACTTT
size: once
V: TRBV5-1
D: NA
J: TRBJ1-6

CDR3: CASSQGGRYTEAFF
DNA: TGTGCCAGCAGCCAAGGTGGCCGATACACTGAAGCTTTCTTT
size: NA
V: TRBV3-1/TRBV3-2
D: NA
J: TRBJ1-1

CDR3: CASSPRGFGAPLHF
DNA: TGTGCCAGCAGCCCCCGAGGCTTCGGGGCACCCCTCCACTTT
size: NA
V: TRBV27
D: NA
J: TRBJ1-6

CDR3: CASSLDFTGGDTGELFF
DNA: TGTGCCAGCAGCTTAGATTTCACGGGGGGCGACACCGGGGAGCTGTTTTTT
size: NA
V: TRBV11-2
D: NA
J: TRBJ2-2

CDR3: CASRRDYRGRGPSDEQFF
DNA: TGTGCCAGCAGGAGGGATTACAGGGGTCGAGGCCCTTCGGATGAGCAGTTCTTC
size: NA
V: TRBV2
D: TRBD1
J: TRBJ2-1

CDR3: CASSPRTGMDTIYF
DNA: TGCGCCAGCAGCCCCAGGACAGGGATGGACACCATATATTTT
size: medium-sized
V: TRBV5-1
D: TRBD1
J: TRBJ1-3

CDR3: CASSRGQSSYNSPLHF
DNA: TGTGCCAGCAGCCGCGGACAGAGCTCCTATAATTCACCCCTCCACTTT
size: NA
V: TRBV11-2
D: NA
J: TRBJ1-6

CDR3: CASSPAGQGSYGYTF
DNA: TGTGCCAGCTCACCGGCGGGACAGGGGAGTTATGGCTACACCTTC
size: NA
V: TRBV18
D: TRBD1
J: TRBJ1-2

CDR3: CASTTRNNEKLFF
DNA: TGTGCCAGCACGACACGTAATAATGAAAAACTGTTTTTT
size: NA
V: TRBV27
D: NA
J: TRBJ1-4

CDR3: CASSFTANYGYTF
DNA: TGCGCCAGCAGCTTCACAGCTAACTATGGCTACACCTTC
size: NA
V: TRBV5-1
D: NA
J: TRBJ1-2

CDR3: CASSSHYYEQYF
DNA: TGTGCCAGCAGCTCCCACTACTACGAGCAGTACTTC
size: NA
V: TRBV7-9
D: NA
J: TRBJ2-7

CDR3: CASRPLEAGERNEQFF
DNA: TGCGCCAGCAGGCCCCTGGAAGCGGGGGAGAGGAATGAGCAGTTCTTC
size: NA
V: TRBV10-1
D: TRBD2
J: TRBJ2-1

CDR3: CASSPGHLTGNTIYF
DNA: TGTGCCAGCAGTCCGGGACACTTAACTGGAAACACCATATATTTT
size: NA
V: TRBV2
D: NA
J: TRBJ1-3

CDR3: CASTEPPGQGITTKQFF
DNA: TGTGCCAGCACCGAGCCCCCGGGACAGGGTATAACAACGAAGCAGTTCTTC
size: once
V: TRBV7-9
D: TRBD1
J: TRBJ2-1

CDR3: CASRLINEQFF
DNA: TGTGCCAGCAGACTTATCAATGAGCAGTTCTTC
size: NA
V: TRBV6-5
D: NA
J: TRBJ2-1

CDR3: CASSQLWTGGLGELFF
DNA: TGCGCCAGCAGCCAACTATGGACAGGGGGCCTCGGGGAGCTGTTTTTT
size: once
V: TRBV4-1
D: TRBD1
J: TRBJ2-2

CDR3: CASSEFWTVLSYEQYF
DNA: TGTGCCAGCAGTGAGTTTTGGACAGTTCTGTCCTACGAGCAGTACTTC
size: NA
V: TRBV6-1
D: NA
J: TRBJ2-7

CDR3: CSARDRDEQYF
DNA: TGCAGTGCTAGAGATAGAGACGAGCAGTACTTC
size: NA
V: TRBV20-1
D: NA
J: TRBJ2-7

CDR3: CASSKSGLRGLRSYEQYF
DNA: TGTGCCAGCTCTAAAAGTGGGTTAAGGGGGCTTCGGTCCTACGAGCAGTACTTC
size: NA
V: TRBV13
D: TRBD1
J: TRBJ2-7